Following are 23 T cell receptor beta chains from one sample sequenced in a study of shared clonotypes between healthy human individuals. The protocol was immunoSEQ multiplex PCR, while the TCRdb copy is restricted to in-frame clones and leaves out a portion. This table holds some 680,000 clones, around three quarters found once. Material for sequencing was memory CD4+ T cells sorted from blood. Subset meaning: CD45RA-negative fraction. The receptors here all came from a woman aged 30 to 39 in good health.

The CDR3, as DNA: TGTGCCAGCTCACCGCCAAACGACAGGGGAAGATATTTT. It translates to CASSPPNDRGRYF. V is TRBV18 and J is TRBJ1-3; the match to TRBD1 covers 8 bases. The CDR3 runs 13 residues. Germline loops: CDR1 KGHSH, CDR2 LQKENI. V gave up 3 bases and J gave up 15 bases; unmatched junction bases: 10.

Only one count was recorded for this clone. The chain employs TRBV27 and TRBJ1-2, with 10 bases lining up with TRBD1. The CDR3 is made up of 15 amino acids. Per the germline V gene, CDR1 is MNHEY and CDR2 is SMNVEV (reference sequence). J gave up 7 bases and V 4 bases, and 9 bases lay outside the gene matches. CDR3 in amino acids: CASSSHGQGVSGYTF. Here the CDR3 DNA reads TGTGCCAGCAGTTCCCACGGACAGGGGGTTAGTGGCTACACCTTC.

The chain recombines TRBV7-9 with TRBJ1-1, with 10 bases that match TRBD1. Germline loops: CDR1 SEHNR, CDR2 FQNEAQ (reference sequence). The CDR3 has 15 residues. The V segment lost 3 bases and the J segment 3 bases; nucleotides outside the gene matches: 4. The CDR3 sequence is CASSFQGTGDTEAFF. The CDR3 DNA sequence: TGTGCCAGCAGCTTTCAGGGGACAGGGGACACTGAAGCTTTCTTT. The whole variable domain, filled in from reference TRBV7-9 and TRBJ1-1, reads DTGVSQNPRHKITKRGQNVTFRCDPISEHNRLYWYRQTLGQGPEFLTYFQNEAQLEKSRLLSDRFSAERPKGSFSTLEIQRTEQGDSAMYLCASSFQGTGDTEAFFGQGTRLTVV.

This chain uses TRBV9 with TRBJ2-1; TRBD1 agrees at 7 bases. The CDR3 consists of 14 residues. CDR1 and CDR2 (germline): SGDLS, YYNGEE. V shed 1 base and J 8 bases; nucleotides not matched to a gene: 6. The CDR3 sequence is CASSVSTGVDEQFF. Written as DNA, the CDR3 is TGTGCCAGCAGCGTAAGCACAGGGGTTGATGAGCAGTTCTTC.

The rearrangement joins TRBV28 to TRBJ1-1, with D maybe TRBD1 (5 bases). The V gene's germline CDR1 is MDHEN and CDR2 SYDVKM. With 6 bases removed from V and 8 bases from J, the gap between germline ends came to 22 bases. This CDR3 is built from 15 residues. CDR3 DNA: TGTGCCAGCAGCCTACTCCGGCGGGGGGTAACAGAAGCTTTCTTT. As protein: CASSLLRRGVTEAFF.

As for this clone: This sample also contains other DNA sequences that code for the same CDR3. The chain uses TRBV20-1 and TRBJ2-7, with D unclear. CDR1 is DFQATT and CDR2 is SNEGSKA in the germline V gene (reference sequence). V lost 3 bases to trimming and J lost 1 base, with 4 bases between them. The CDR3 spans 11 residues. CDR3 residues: CSARLSYEQYF. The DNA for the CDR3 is TGCAGTGCTAGGTTATCCTACGAGCAGTACTTC.

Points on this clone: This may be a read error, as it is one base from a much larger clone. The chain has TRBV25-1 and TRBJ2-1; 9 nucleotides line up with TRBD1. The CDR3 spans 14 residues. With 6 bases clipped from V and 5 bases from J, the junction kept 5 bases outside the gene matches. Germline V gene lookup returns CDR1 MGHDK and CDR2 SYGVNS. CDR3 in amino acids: CASSPGQGNNEQFF. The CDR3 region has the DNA TGTGCCAGCAGCCCGGGACAGGGAAACAATGAGCAGTTCTTC. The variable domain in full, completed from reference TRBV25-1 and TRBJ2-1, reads EADIYQTPRYLVIGTGKKITLECSQTMGHDKMYWYQQDPGMELHLIHYSYGVNSTEKGDLSSESTVSRIRTEHFPLTLESARPSHTSQYLCASSPGQGNNEQFFGPGTRLTVL.

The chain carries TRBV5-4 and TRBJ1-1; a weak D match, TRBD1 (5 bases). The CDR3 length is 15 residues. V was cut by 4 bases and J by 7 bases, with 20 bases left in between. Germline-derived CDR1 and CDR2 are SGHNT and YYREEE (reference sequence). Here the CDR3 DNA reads TGTGCCAGCAGCCTTGAGAGTCGGAGGGGAGTTGAAGCTTTCTTT. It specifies CASSLESRRGVEAFF.

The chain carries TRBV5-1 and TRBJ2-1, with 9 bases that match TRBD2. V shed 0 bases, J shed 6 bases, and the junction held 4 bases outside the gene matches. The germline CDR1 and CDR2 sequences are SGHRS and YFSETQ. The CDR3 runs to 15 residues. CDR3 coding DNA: TGCGCCAGCAGCTTGGACGGGACTAGCTTCAATGAGCAGTTCTTC. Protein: CASSLDGTSFNEQFF.

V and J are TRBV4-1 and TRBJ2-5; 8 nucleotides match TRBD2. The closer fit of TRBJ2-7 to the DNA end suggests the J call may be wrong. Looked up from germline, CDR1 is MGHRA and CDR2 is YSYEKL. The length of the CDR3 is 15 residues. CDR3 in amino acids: CASSQTSGSSYEQYF. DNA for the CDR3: TGCGCCAGCAGCCAGACCAGCGGGAGCTCCTACGAGCAGTACTTC.

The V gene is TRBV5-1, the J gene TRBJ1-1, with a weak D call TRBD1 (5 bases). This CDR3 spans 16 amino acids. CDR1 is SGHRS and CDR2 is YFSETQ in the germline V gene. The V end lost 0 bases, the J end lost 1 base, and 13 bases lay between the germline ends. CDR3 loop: CASSLASGLRNTEAFF. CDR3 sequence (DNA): TGCGCCAGCAGCTTGGCCTCGGGACTTCGGAACACTGAAGCTTTCTTT.

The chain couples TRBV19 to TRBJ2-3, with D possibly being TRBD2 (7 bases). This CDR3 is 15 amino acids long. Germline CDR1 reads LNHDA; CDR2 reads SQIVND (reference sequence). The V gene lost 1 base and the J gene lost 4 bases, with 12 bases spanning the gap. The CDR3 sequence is CASSIARGGADTQYF. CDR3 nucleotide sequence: TGTGCCAGTAGTATAGCGAGGGGGGGTGCAGATACGCAGTATTTT.

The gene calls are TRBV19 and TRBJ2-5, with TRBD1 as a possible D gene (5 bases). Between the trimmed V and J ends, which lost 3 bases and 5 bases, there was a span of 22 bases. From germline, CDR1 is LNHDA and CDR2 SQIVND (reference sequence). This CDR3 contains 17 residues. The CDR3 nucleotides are TGTGCCAGTAGTATGGTAGGGGCCCGAACCTTGCGGGAGACCCAGTACTTC. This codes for CASSMVGARTLRETQYF.

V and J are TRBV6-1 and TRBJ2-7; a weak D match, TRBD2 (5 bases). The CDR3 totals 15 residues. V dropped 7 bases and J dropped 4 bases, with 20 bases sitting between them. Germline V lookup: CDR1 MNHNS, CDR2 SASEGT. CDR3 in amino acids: CASTQEGVAWYEQYF. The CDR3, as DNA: TGTGCCAGCACCCAAGAGGGAGTGGCTTGGTACGAGCAGTACTTC.

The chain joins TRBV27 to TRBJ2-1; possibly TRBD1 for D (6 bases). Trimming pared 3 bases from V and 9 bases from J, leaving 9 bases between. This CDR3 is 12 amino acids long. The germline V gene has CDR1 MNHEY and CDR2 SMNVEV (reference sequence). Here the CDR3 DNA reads TGTGCCAGCAGTTTCAGGGGAAGTGAGCAGTTCTTC. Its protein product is CASSFRGSEQFF.

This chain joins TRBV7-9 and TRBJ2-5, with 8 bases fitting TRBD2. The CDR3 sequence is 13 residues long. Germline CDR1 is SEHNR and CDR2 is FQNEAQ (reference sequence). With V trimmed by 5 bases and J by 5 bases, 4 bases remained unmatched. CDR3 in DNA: TGTGCCAGCAGCCCCGGACTAGCTGAGACCCAGTACTTC. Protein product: CASSPGLAETQYF.

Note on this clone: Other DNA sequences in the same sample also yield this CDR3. The CDR3 coding sequence is TGTGCCAGCAGCTTAGGGCAACAAGAGACCCAGTACTTC. The encoded protein is CASSLGQQETQYF. The chain links TRBV7-2 to TRBJ2-5; D remains unclear. The CDR3 extends over 13 amino acids. V lost 1 base and J lost 2, with 5 bases in between. Germline V gene lookup returns CDR1 SGHTA and CDR2 FQGNSA. Full variable domain (missing parts from reference TRBV7-2 and TRBJ2-5): GAGVSQSPSNKVTEKGKDVELRCDPISGHTALYWYRQSLGQGLEFLIYFQGNSAPDKSGLPSDRFSAERTGGSVSTLTIQRTQQEDSAVYLCASSLGQQETQYFGPGTRLLVL.

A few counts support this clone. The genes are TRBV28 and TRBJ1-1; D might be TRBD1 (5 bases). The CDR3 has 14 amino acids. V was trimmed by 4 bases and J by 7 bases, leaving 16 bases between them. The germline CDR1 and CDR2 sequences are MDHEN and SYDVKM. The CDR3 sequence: CASSSGPGRFEAFF. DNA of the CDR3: TGTGCCAGCAGTTCCGGACCGGGACGCTTTGAAGCTTTCTTT.

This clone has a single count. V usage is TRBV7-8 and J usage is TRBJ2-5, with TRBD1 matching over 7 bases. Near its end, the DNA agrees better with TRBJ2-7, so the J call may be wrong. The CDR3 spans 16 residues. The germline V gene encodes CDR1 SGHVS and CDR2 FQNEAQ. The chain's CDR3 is CASSKTRDRSFYEQYF. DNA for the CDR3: TGTGCCAGCAGCAAAACCCGGGACAGATCTTTCTACGAGCAGTACTTC.

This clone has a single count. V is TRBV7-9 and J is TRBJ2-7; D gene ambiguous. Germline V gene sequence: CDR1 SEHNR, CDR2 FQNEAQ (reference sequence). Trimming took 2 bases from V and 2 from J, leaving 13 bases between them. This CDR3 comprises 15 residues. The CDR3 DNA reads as TGTGCCAGCAGCTTACGGAGAGCCGACACCTACGAGCAGTACTTC. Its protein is CASSLRRADTYEQYF.

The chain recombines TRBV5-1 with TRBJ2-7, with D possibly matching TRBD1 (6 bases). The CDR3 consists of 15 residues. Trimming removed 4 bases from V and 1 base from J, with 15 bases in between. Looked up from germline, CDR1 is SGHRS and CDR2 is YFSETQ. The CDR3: CASSQTGTLSYEQYF. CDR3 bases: TGCGCCAGCAGCCAGACAGGCACCCTTTCCTACGAGCAGTACTTC.

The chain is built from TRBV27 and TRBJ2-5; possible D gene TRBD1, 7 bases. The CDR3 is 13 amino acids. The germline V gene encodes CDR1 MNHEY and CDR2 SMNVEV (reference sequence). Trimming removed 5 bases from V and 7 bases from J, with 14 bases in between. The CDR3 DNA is TGTGCCAGCAGTGTAGGACAGGAGGGGACCCAGTACTTC. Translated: CASSVGQEGTQYF.

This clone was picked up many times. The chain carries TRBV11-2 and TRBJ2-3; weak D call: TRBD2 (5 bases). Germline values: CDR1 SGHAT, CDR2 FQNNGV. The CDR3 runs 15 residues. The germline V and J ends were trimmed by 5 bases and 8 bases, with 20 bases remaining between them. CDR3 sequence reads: CASSPLAGGLTTQYF. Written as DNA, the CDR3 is TGTGCCAGCAGCCCTCTTGCGGGTGGGCTAACTACGCAGTATTTT.